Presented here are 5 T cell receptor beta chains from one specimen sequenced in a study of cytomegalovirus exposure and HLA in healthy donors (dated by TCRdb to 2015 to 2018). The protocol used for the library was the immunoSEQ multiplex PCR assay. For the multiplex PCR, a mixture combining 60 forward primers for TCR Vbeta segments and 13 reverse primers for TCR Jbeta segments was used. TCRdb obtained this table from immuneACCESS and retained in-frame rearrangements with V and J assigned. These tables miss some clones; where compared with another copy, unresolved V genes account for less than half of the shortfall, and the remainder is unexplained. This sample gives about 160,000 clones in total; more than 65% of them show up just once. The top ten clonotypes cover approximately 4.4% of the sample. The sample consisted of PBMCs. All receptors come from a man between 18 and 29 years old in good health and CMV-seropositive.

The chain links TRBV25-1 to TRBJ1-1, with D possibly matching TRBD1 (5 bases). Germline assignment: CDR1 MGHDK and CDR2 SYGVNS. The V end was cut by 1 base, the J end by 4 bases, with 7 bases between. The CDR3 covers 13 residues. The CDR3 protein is CASSELGGTEAFF. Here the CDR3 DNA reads TGTGCCAGCAGTGAATTGGGGGGCACTGAAGCTTTCTTT.

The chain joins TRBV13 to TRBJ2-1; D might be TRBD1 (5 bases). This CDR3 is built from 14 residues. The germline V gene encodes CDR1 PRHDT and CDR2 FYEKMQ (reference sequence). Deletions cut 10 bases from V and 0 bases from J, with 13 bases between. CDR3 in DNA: TGTGCCACCAGGGATCACAGCTCCTACAATGAGCAGTTCTTC. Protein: CATRDHSSYNEQFF.

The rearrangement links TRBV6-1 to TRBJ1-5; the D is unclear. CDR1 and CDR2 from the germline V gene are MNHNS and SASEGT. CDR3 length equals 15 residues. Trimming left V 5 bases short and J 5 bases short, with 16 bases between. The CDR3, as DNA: TGTGCCAGCAGTCTAAGTCTAGAGGGATATCAGCCCCAGCATTTT. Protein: CASSLSLEGYQPQHF.

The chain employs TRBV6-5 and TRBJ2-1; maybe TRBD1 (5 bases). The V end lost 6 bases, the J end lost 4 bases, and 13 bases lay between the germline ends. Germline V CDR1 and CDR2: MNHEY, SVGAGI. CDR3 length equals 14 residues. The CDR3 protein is CASRPEGVYNEQFF. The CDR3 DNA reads TGTGCCAGCAGGCCCGAAGGGGTTTACAATGAGCAGTTCTTC.

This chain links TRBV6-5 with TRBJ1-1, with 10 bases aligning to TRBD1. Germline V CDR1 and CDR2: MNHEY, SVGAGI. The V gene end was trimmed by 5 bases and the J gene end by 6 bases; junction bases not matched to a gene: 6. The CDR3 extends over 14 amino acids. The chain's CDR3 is CASSPTGGESEAFF. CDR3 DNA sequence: TGTGCCAGCAGTCCGACAGGGGGCGAATCTGAAGCTTTCTTT.